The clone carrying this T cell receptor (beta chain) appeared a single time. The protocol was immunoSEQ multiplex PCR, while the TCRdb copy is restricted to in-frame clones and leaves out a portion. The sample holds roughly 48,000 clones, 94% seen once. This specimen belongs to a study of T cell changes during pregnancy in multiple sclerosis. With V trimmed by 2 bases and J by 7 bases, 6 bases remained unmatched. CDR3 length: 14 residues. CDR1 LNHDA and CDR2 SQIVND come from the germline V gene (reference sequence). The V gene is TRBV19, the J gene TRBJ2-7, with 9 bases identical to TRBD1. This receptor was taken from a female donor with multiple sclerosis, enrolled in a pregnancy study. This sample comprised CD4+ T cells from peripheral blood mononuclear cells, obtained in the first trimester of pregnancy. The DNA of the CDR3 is TGTGCCAGTAGTATAACGGACAGGGGTCGGGAGCAGTACTTC. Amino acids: CASSITDRGREQYF.